This TCR beta chain was profiled in a study of cytomegalovirus exposure and HLA in healthy donors. PCR involved 60 Vbeta and 13 Jbeta primers. Repertoires were generated with immunoSEQ multiplex PCR, while TCRdb's copy carries only in-frame clones and drops some. The sample carries 130,000 to 150,000 clones, nearly 80% recorded once. V lost 4 bases to trimming and J lost 4 bases; unmatched junction nucleotides: 11. Germline V gene data show CDR1 as SGHRS and CDR2 as YFSETQ. This CDR3 has 16 residues. The chain joins TRBV5-1 to TRBJ1-2; TRBD1 matches at 9 bases. The TCR comes from a man in his forties or fifties in good health and CMV-seropositive. The sample taken for sequencing was PBMCs. CDR3 protein: CASSDGQGLLGYGYTF. CDR3 in DNA: TGCGCCAGCAGCGATGGACAGGGGTTACTAGGCTATGGCTACACCTTC.